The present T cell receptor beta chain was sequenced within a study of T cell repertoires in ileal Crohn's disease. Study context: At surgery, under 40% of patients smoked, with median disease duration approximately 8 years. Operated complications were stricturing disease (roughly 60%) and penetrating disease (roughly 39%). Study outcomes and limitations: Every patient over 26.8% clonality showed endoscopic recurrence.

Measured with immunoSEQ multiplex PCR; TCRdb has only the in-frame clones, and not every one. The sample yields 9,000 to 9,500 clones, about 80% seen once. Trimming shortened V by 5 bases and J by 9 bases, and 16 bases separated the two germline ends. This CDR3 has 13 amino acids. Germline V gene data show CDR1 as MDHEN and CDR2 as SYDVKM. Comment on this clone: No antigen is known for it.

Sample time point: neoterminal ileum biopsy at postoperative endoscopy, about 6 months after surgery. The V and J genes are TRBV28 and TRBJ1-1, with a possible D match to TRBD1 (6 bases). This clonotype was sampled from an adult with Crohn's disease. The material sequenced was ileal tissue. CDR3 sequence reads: CASSRTEQNQAFF. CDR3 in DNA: TGTGCCAGCAGTCGGACAGAACAAAACCAAGCTTTCTTT.